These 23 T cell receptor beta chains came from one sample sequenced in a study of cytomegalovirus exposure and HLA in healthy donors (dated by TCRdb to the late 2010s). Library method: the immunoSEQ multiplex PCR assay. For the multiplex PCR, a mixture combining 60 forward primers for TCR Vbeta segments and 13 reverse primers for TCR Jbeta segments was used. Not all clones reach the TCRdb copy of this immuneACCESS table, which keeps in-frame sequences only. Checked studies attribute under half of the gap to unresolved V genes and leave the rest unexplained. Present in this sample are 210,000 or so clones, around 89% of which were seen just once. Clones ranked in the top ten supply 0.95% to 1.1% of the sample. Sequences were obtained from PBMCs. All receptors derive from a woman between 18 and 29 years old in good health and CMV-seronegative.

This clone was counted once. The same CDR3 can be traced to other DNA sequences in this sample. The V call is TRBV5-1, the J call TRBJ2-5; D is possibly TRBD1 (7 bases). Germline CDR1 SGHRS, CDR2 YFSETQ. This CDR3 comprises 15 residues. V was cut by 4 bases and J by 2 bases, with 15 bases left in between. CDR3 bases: TGCGCCAGCAGCACGACAGGGAGGACGCAAGAGACCCAGTACTTC. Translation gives CASSTTGRTQETQYF.

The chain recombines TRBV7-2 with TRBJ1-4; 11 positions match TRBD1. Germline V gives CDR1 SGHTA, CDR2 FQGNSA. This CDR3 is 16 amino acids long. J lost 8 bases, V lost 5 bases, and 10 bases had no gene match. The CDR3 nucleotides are TGTGCCAGCAGCCCTAGCCGGGACAGGGGGAAAGAAAAACTGTTTTTT. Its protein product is CASSPSRDRGKEKLFF. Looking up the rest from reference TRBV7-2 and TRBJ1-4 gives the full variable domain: GAGVSQSPSNKVTEKGKDVELRCDPISGHTALYWYRQSLGQGLEFLIYFQGNSAPDKSGLPSDRFSAERTGGSVSTLTIQRTQQEDSAVYLCASSPSRDRGKEKLFFGSGTQLSVL.

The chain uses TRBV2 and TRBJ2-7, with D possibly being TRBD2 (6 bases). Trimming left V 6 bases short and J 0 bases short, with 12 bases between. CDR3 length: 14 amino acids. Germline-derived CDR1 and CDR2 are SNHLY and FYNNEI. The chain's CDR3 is CASSAGRSSYEQYF. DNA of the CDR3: TGTGCCAGCAGCGCGGGAAGAAGCTCCTACGAGCAGTACTTC.

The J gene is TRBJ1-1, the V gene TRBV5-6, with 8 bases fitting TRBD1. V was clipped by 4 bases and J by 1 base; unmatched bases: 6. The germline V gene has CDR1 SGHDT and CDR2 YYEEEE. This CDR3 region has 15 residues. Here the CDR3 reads CASSPLDRANTEAFF. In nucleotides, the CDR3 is TGTGCCAGCAGCCCGTTGGACAGGGCGAACACTGAAGCTTTCTTT.

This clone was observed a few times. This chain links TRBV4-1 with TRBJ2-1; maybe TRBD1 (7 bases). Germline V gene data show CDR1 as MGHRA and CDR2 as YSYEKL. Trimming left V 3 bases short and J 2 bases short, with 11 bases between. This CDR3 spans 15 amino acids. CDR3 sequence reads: CASSQAGQPYNEQFF. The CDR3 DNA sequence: TGCGCCAGCAGCCAGGCGGGACAGCCCTACAATGAGCAGTTCTTC.

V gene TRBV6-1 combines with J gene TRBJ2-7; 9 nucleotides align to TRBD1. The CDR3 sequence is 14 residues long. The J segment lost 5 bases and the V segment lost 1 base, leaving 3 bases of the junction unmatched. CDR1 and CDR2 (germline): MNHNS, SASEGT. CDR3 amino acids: CASSEGGTGNEQYF. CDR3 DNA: TGTGCCAGCAGTGAAGGGGGGACAGGGAACGAGCAGTACTTC.

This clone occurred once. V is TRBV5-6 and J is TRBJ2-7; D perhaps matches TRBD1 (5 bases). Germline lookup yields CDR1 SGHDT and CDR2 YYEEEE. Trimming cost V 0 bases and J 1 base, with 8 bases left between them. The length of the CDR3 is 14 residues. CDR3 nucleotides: TGTGCCAGCAGCTTGGCAGGGCTTTCCTACGAGCAGTACTTC. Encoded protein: CASSLAGLSYEQYF.

CDR3 in amino acids: CASSSRLAGQETQYF. CDR3 coding DNA: TGTGCCAGCAGTTCAAGACTAGCGGGCCAAGAGACCCAGTACTTC. This chain links TRBV7-8 with TRBJ2-5, with TRBD2 matching 10 bases. Germline CDR1 SGHVS, CDR2 FQNEAQ. The junction had 5 bases not matched to a gene; V was cut back by 6 bases and J by 1 base. This CDR3 is 15 amino acids long.

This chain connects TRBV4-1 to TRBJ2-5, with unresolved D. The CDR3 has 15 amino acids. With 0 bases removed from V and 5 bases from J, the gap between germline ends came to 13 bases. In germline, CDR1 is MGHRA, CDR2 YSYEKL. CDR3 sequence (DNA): TGCGCCAGCAGCCAAGATAATGGGCCAATTGAGACCCAGTACTTC. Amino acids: CASSQDNGPIETQYF.

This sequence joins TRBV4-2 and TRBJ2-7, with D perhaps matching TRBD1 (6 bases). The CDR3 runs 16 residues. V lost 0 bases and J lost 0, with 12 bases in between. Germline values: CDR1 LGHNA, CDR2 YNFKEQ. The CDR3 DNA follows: TGTGCCAGCAGCCAAGAGGATCAGGGGATCTCCTACGAGCAGTACTTC. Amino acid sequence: CASSQEDQGISYEQYF.

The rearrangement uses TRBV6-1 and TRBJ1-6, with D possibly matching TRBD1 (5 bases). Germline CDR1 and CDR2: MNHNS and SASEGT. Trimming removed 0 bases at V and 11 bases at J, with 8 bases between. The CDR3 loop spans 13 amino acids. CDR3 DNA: TGTGCCAGCAGTGAAGCGGGGGGGACACCCCTCCACTTT. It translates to CASSEAGGTPLHF.

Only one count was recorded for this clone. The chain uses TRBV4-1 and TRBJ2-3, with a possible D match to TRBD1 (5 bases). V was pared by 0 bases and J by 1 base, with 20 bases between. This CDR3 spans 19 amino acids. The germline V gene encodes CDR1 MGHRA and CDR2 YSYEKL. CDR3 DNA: TGCGCCAGCAGCCAAGACAGTCTGAGCACAGGTCACCGCACAGATACGCAGTATTTT. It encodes CASSQDSLSTGHRTDTQYF.

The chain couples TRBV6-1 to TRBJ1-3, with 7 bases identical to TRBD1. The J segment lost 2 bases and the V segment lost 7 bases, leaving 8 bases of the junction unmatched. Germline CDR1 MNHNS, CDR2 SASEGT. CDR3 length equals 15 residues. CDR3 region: CASNRDSKTGNTIYF. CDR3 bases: TGTGCCAGCAACCGGGACAGTAAAACTGGAAACACCATATATTTT.

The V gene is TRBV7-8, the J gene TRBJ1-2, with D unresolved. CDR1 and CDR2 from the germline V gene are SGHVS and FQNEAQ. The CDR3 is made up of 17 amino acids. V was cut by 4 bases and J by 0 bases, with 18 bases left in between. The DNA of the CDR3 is TGTGCCAGCAGCTCTTACCACCTGACAAGAACTAACTATGGCTACACCTTC. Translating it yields CASSSYHLTRTNYGYTF.

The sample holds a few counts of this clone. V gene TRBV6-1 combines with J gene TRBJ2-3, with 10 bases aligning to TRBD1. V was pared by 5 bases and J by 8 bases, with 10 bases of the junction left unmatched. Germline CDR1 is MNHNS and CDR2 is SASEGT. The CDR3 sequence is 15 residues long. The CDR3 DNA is TGTGCCAGCAGTATTGAGGTGGGGACAGGGGTTACGCAGTATTTT. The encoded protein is CASSIEVGTGVTQYF.

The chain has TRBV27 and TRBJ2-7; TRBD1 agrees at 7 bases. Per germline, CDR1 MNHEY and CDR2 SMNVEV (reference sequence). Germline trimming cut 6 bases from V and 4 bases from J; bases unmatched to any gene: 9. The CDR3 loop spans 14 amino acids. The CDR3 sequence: CASSITGAIYEQYF. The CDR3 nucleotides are TGTGCCAGCAGCATAACAGGGGCGATATACGAGCAGTACTTC.

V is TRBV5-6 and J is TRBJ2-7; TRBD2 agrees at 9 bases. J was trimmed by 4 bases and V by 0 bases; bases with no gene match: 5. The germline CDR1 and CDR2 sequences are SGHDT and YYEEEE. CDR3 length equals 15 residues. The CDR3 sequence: CASSLGGGARYEQYF. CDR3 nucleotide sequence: TGTGCCAGCAGCTTGGGCGGGGGGGCGAGATACGAGCAGTACTTC.

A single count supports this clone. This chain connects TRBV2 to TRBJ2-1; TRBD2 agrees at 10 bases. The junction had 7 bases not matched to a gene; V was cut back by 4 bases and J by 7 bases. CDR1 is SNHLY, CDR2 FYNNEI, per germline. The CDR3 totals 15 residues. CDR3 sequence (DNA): TGTGCCAGCAGTGTCGGGATAGCGGGGGGTAATGAGCAGTTCTTC. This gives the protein CASSVGIAGGNEQFF.

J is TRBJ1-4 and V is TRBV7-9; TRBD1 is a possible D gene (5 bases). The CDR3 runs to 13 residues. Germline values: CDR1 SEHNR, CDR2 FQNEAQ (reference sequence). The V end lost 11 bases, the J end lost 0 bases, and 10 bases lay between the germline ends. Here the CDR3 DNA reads TGTGCCGGGGGGGGTGCAACTAATGAAAAACTGTTTTTT. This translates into CAGGGATNEKLFF.

The CDR3 loop is CASSPGQVGQPQHF. DNA of the CDR3: TGTGCCAGCTCACCCGGACAGGTTGGTCAGCCCCAGCATTTT. J is TRBJ1-5 and V is TRBV18; 7 nucleotides agree with TRBD1. J gave up 6 bases and V 3 bases, and 5 bases lay outside the gene matches. The CDR3 has 14 residues. Looked up from germline, CDR1 is KGHSH and CDR2 is LQKENI.

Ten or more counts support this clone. CDR3 nucleotide sequence: TGCGCCAGCAGCCAAGATTTCCCCGGGACAGGGAGCTACGGCTACACCTTC. It yields the protein CASSQDFPGTGSYGYTF. The chain has TRBV4-1 and TRBJ1-2; 9 bases agree with TRBD1. After removal of 0 bases from V and 8 bases from J, the junction contained 13 bases not matched to a gene. The CDR3 covers 17 residues. Germline CDR1 reads MGHRA; CDR2 reads YSYEKL.

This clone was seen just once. Here the CDR3 reads CASSRNGGGEEQFF. CDR3 coding DNA: TGTGCCAGTAGCCGCAACGGGGGGGGTGAAGAGCAGTTCTTC. The chain joins TRBV19 to TRBJ2-1; 8 positions agree with TRBD2. With V trimmed by 6 bases and J by 10 bases, 11 bases remained unmatched. Germline-derived CDR1 and CDR2 are LNHDA and SQIVND (reference sequence). This CDR3 is 14 amino acids long.

This CDR3 reads CASSFPKGQTYQETQYF. The CDR3 nucleotides are TGCGCCAGCAGCTTCCCAAAGGGACAGACGTACCAAGAGACCCAGTACTTC. The chain has TRBV5-1 and TRBJ2-5; TRBD1 matches 7 bases. The CDR3 sequence is 17 residues long. CDR1 is SGHRS, CDR2 YFSETQ, per germline. The V gene end was trimmed by 2 bases and the J gene end by 0 bases; junction bases not matched to a gene: 10.